This T cell receptor (beta chain) was sequenced during a study of cytomegalovirus exposure and HLA in healthy donors. General study findings and limits: Diagnosis of cytomegalovirus status made by the classifier reportedly showed high specificity and sensitivity. A prior analysis recorded that most TCR beta V segments were productive about 87% or about 30% of the time.

This CDR3 region has 18 residues. Germline V gene data show CDR1 as MDHEN and CDR2 as SYDVKM. Trimming removed 4 bases from V and 1 base from J; junction bases left unmatched: 7. The PCR had 60 Vbeta and 13 Jbeta primers. Produced via immunoSEQ multiplex PCR; TCRdb's table is partial and in-frame only. The sample consists of around 130,000 clones, about 74% of them appearing once. Remarks on this clone: Antigen specificity is unknown.

The sequencing input was PBMCs. The clonotype originates from a middle-aged man in good health and CMV-seropositive. This chain uses TRBV28 with TRBJ2-6; 10 nucleotides match TRBD1. CDR3 sequence reads: CASSSLDRGGSGANVLTF. CDR3 DNA: TGTGCCAGCAGTTCCTTGGACAGGGGGGGATCTGGGGCCAACGTCCTGACTTTC.